This T cell receptor beta chain was documented in a study of T cell responses to AZD1222 COVID-19 vaccine. Study-wide results and caveats: Every sample of the repertoires postdated the peak T cell response. Females made up more of the donors, who were largely white British, and clonal diversity may have come out too low.

Comment on this clone: Its matching antigen is unknown.

Only in-frame clones appear in the TCRdb table, and some are missing; sequencing was by immunoSEQ multiplex PCR. This repertoire shows fewer than 100,000 clones, less than 85% found once; its top ten account for around 14%. This CDR3 comprises 12 residues. Trimming took 5 bases from V and 7 from J, leaving 8 bases between them. The receptor was isolated from an adult who received the AZD1222 COVID-19 vaccine. The genes are TRBV12-3 or TRBV12-4 and TRBJ2-2; the D is unclear. The sequences come from peripheral blood, collected 28 days after the second AZD1222 dose. CDR3 region: CASSLNVGELFF. Here the CDR3 DNA reads TGTGCCAGCAGTCTCAATGTCGGGGAGCTGTTTTTT.